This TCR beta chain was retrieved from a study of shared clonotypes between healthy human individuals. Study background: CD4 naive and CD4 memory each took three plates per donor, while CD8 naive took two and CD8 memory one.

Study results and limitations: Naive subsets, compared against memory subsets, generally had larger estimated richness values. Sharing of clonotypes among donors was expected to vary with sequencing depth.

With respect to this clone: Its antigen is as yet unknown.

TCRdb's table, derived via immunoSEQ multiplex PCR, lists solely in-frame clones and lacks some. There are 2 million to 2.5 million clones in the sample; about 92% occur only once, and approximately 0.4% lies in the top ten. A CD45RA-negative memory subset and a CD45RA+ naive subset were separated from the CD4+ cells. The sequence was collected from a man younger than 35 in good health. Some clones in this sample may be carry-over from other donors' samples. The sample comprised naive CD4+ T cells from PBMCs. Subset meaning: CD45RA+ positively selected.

CDR3 bases: TGCGCCAGCAGTGATGGGGGCCTCGGAAACACCATATATTTT. Translated, it gives CASSDGGLGNTIYF. The rearrangement joins TRBV10-1 to TRBJ1-3, with D possibly being TRBD1 (6 bases). Germline lookup yields CDR1 WNHNN and CDR2 SYGVQD (reference sequence). This CDR3 comprises 14 residues. V was clipped by 3 bases and J by 4 bases, with 10 bases between them.